This is a list of T cell receptor beta chains from one sample in a study of long-term antiretroviral therapy in people with HIV. TCRdb's table, derived via immunoSEQ multiplex PCR, lists solely in-frame clones and lacks some. In the table there are around 23,000 clones, 65% to 85% of which are singletons. The source was unsorted PBMCs, collected 2.1 years after starting antiretroviral therapy. These receptors were taken from a man aged 25 to 40 with HIV. Both conserved end residues are part of each CDR3. A D gene is named only where the DNA matches it firmly. Size is omitted from some rows. Given values are once, few, many or a class for expanded clones.

abundance,j_gene,d_gene,v_gene,CDR3nt,CDR3aa
NA,TRBJ2-7,NA,TRBV5-1,TGCGCCAGCAGCTTGGGGCAGGAGTTTTCCTACGAGCAGTACTTC,CASSLGQEFSYEQYF
NA,TRBJ2-4,NA,TRBV5-8,TGTGCCAGCAGCTTGGCAGTGGGGGTAGCCAAAAACATTCAGTACTTC,CASSLAVGVAKNIQYF
NA,TRBJ1-1,NA,TRBV5-1,TGCGCCAGCAGCCAAGAATTACGGGGGCCGGACACTGAAGCTTTCTTT,CASSQELRGPDTEAFF
NA,TRBJ2-7,NA,TRBV21-1,TGTGCCAGCAGCAGGGGACCGACCGGATCCTACGAGCAGTACTTC,CASSRGPTGSYEQYF
NA,TRBJ2-5,TRBD2,TRBV7-2,TGTGCCAGCAGCTTTGGGGGGGGGTCAAAGGAGACCCAGTACTTC,CASSFGGGSKETQYF
NA,TRBJ1-3,NA,TRBV9,TGTGCCAGCAGCGCGGGGGGCGAGAACGCTGGAAACACCATATATTTT,CASSAGGENAGNTIYF
NA,TRBJ1-2,NA,TRBV18,TGTGCCAGCAGGACCACGGAGACCAACTATGGCTACACCTTC,CASRTTETNYGYTF
medium-sized,TRBJ1-3,NA,TRBV7-8,TGTGCCAGCAGCCGGGGGAGGGGCTCTGGAAACACCATATATTTT,CASSRGRGSGNTIYF
NA,TRBJ2-5,TRBD1,TRBV28,TGTGCCAGCAGTTTGGATGGGACAGGGACGTCCGAGACCCAGTACTTC,CASSLDGTGTSETQYF
once,TRBJ2-7,TRBD1,TRBV10-2,TGCGCCAGCAGTTTAGGGACAGGCATCTACGAGCAGTACTTC,CASSLGTGIYEQYF
once,TRBJ1-3,NA,TRBV7-2,TGTGCCAGCAGCCCCCTCTCGATTTCCCTCTCTGGAAACACCATATATTTT,CASSPLSISLSGNTIYF
NA,TRBJ1-5,TRBD1,TRBV19,TGTGCCAGTGATATTAAGGGACAGGGGAGAAATCAGCCCCAGCATTTT,CASDIKGQGRNQPQHF
few,TRBJ1-1,NA,TRBV29-1,TGCAGCGTTGACAGGGCTGAAGCTTTCTTT,CSVDRAEAFF
NA,TRBJ2-5,TRBD1,TRBV15,TGTGCCACCAGCAGAGACGGACAGGGGAGGTCCGGGACCCAGTACTTC,CATSRDGQGRSGTQYF
few,TRBJ2-5,NA,TRBV4-1,TGCGCCAGCAGCCAAGAGGCTAGTTTAGCACAAGAGACCCAGTACTTC,CASSQEASLAQETQYF
NA,TRBJ2-1,TRBD2,TRBV5-1,TGCGCCAGCAGCTGGGGGGGTAACATAGGGTCGTATGAGCAGTTCTTC,CASSWGGNIGSYEQFF
NA,TRBJ2-7,NA,TRBV5-5,TGTGCCAGCAGCTTCGTACAGGTTAAAGAGCAGTACTTC,CASSFVQVKEQYF
NA,TRBJ2-7,TRBD1,TRBV9,TGTGCCAGCAGCGCCCAATCCGGGACAGCTAGCTACGAGCAGTACTTC,CASSAQSGTASYEQYF
NA,TRBJ1-5,NA,TRBV28,TGTGCCAGCAAAACCGGGGGGCGCAATCAGCCCCAGCATTTT,CASKTGGRNQPQHF
NA,TRBJ2-1,TRBD2,TRBV9,TGTGCCAGCAGCGTAGGGGGGCTAGCGGGAGGGGATGAGCAGTTCTTC,CASSVGGLAGGDEQFF
NA,TRBJ2-4,TRBD1,TRBV30,TGTGCCTGGAGTGTAAGCCCGGGACAGTTAGCCAAAAACATTCAGTACTTC,CAWSVSPGQLAKNIQYF
NA,TRBJ2-5,NA,TRBV6-6,TGTGCCAGCAGTTACGGGACCTTAGGGACCCAGTACTTC,CASSYGTLGTQYF
NA,TRBJ1-2,NA,TRBV10-1,TGCGCCAGCAGCCAAGGGAAAACACCTCCAGAACATCCTAACTATGGCTACACCTTC,CASSQGKTPPEHPNYGYTF
NA,TRBJ2-5,TRBD2,TRBV28,TGTGCCAGCACGGGGGGGGGCCAGAGGGAGACCCAGTACTTC,CASTGGGQRETQYF
once,TRBJ2-5,NA,TRBV27,TGTGCCAGCAGTTTATATCCGGGACCGTACCAAGAGACCCAGTACTTC,CASSLYPGPYQETQYF
NA,TRBJ1-2,NA,TRBV30,TGTGCCTTAGGGTGGGAAGGCTACACCTTC,CALGWEGYTF
NA,TRBJ1-2,NA,TRBV5-1,TGCGCCAGCAGCCCAGGACAGCCCCGTGGCTATGGCTACACCTTC,CASSPGQPRGYGYTF
NA,TRBJ1-1,NA,TRBV7-2,TGTGCCAGCAGCTTACCCTTACAGGGAGAAGCTTTCTTT,CASSLPLQGEAFF
NA,TRBJ2-7,NA,TRBV7-9,TGTGCCAGCAGCTTAGCGCCCGCCTACGAGCAGTACTTC,CASSLAPAYEQYF
NA,TRBJ1-1,NA,TRBV19,TGTGCCAGTAGTATAGGCGGCCGGGTTAACACTGAAGCTTTCTTT,CASSIGGRVNTEAFF
NA,TRBJ2-1,TRBD2,TRBV9,TGTGCCAGCAGCGTAAGCCTACTAGCGGGAGCATACAATGAGCAGTTCTTC,CASSVSLLAGAYNEQFF
NA,TRBJ1-4,NA,TRBV7-3,TGTGCCAGCAGCCCTGGCGCTAATGAAAAACTGTTTTTT,CASSPGANEKLFF
few,TRBJ1-5,NA,TRBV7-2,TGTGCCAGCAGCTCTCTAGTATCCCAGCCCCAGCATTTT,CASSSLVSQPQHF
NA,TRBJ2-7,TRBD1,TRBV19,TGTGCCAGTAGTGGCCGGGACAGTATCTACGAGCAGTACTTC,CASSGRDSIYEQYF
NA,TRBJ2-3,NA,TRBV5-1,TGCGCCAGCAGCTCGAGTAGCGGAGGCACAGATACGCAGTATTTT,CASSSSSGGTDTQYF
NA,TRBJ1-6,NA,TRBV30,TGTGCCTGGAGTGCCCTTAGGAGGACGTATAATTCACCCCTCCACTTT,CAWSALRRTYNSPLHF
NA,TRBJ2-7,NA,TRBV5-5,TGTGCCAGCAGCTTGGTTGGTAGGAGCTACGAGCAGTACTTC,CASSLVGRSYEQYF
NA,TRBJ2-3,NA,TRBV6-5,TGTGCCAGCAGTTACTCGACCGCCACAGATACGCAGTATTTT,CASSYSTATDTQYF
few,TRBJ2-5,NA,TRBV7-2,TGTGCCAGCAGCATAAGACAAACTGGGACCCAGTACTTC,CASSIRQTGTQYF
NA,TRBJ1-4,TRBD1,TRBV29-1,TGCAGCGCGGGACAGTCCCGAGAAAAACTGTTTTTT,CSAGQSREKLFF
NA,TRBJ2-2,NA,TRBV30,TGTGCCTGGATGTACAGGGACACCGGGGAGCTGTTTTTT,CAWMYRDTGELFF
NA,TRBJ1-2,NA,TRBV5-1,TGCGCCAGCAGCTTGGAGGGACCTTCAAGGGACTATGGCTACACCTTC,CASSLEGPSRDYGYTF
once,TRBJ2-2,NA,TRBV7-3,TGTGCCAGCAGCAGGACGGGCGGGAAAAGAACCGGGGAGCTGTTTTTT,CASSRTGGKRTGELFF
NA,TRBJ2-7,TRBD2,TRBV30,TGTGCCTGGAGTCCCTGGACTAGCGTAGCCTACGAGCAGTACTTC,CAWSPWTSVAYEQYF
NA,TRBJ1-5,NA,TRBV19,TGTGCCAGTAGCCGGGACTTCTGGAGCAATCAGCCCCAGCATTTT,CASSRDFWSNQPQHF
NA,TRBJ1-3,NA,TRBV6-5,TGTGCCAGCAGTTACACCTCAGGGGCAGAAAACACCATATATTTT,CASSYTSGAENTIYF
once,TRBJ2-7,TRBD1,TRBV11-3,TGTGCCAGCAGCCCGCCGACAGGGGATTACGAGCAGTACTTC,CASSPPTGDYEQYF
few,TRBJ1-2,NA,TRBV28,TGTGCCAGCAGTTGGGGGCGGAGGGGCTACACCTTC,CASSWGRRGYTF
NA,TRBJ2-7,TRBD2,TRBV7-9,TGTGCCAGCAGCTTAAAAGGGCCTAGCGGGGGTGAGCAGTACTTC,CASSLKGPSGGEQYF
NA,TRBJ1-4,NA,TRBV11-2,TGTGCCAGCAGCTTAGTGGGTGGGCCAGGGAGGGGCCCCAATGAAAAACTGTTTTTT,CASSLVGGPGRGPNEKLFF
NA,TRBJ2-3,TRBD1,TRBV7-2,TGTGCCAGCAGGCCCACAGGGGTTGATACGCAGTATTTT,CASRPTGVDTQYF